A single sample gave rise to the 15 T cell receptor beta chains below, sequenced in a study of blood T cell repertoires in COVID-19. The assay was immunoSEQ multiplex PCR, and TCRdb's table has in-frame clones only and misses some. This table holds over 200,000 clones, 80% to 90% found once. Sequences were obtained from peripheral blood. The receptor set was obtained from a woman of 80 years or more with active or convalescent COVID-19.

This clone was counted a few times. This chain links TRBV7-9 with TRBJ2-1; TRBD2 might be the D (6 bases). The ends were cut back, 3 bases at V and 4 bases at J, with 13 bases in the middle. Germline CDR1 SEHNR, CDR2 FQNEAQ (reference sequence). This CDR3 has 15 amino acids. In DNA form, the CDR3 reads TGTGCCAGCAGCTTGGGGGGAGTTTCATACAATGAGCAGTTCTTC. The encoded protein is CASSLGGVSYNEQFF.

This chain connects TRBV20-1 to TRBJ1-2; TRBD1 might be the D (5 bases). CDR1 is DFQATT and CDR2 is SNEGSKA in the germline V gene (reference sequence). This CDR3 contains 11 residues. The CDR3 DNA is TGCGGAATAAGGGGAAGGCATGGCTACACCTTC. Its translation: CGIRGRHGYTF.

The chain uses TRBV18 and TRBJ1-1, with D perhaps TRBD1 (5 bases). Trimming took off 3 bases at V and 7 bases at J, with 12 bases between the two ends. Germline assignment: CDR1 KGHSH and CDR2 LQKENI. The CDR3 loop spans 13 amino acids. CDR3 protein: CASSPSGRNEAFF. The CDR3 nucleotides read TGTGCCAGCTCACCGTCAGGGCGTAATGAAGCTTTCTTT.

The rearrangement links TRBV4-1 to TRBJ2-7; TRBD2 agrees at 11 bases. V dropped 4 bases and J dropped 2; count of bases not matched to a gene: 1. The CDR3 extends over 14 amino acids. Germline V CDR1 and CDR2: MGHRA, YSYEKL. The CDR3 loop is CASSLTSGTYEQYF. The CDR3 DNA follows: TGCGCCAGCAGCCTGACTAGCGGGACCTACGAGCAGTACTTC.

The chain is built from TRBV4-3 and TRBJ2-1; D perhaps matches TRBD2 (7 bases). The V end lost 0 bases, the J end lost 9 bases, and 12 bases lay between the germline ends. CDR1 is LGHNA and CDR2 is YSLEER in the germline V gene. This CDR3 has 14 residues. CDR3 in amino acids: CASSQDVGGLEQFF. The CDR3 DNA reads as TGCGCCAGCAGCCAAGATGTGGGGGGGCTTGAGCAGTTCTTC.

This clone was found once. The CDR3, as DNA: TGTGCCAGCAGCGTTTCGCGGCACTCCTACAATGAGCAGTTCTTC. Amino acids: CASSVSRHSYNEQFF. The chain is built from TRBV9 and TRBJ2-1; D remains unclear. CDR3 size: 15 residues. Germline assignment: CDR1 SGDLS and CDR2 YYNGEE. V lost 2 bases and J lost 0, with 9 bases in between.

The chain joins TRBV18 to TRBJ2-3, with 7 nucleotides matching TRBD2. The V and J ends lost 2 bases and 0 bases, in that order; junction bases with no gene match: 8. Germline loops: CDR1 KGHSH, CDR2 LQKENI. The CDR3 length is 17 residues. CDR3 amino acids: CASSPLASGASTDTQYF. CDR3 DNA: TGTGCCAGCTCACCATTAGCTAGCGGAGCTAGCACAGATACGCAGTATTTT.

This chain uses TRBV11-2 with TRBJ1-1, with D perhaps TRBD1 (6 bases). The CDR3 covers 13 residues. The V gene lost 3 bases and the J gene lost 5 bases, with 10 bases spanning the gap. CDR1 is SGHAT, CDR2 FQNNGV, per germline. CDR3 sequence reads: CASSFTGPTEAFF. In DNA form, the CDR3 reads TGTGCCAGCAGCTTTACAGGGCCAACTGAAGCTTTCTTT.

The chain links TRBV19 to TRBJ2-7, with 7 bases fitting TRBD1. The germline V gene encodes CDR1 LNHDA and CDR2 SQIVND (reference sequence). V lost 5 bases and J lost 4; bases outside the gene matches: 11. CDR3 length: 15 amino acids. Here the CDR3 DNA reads TGTGCCAGTAGTTTCGACAGGGCCAACGCATACGAGCAGTACTTC. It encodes CASSFDRANAYEQYF. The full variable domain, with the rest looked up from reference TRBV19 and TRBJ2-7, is DGGITQSPKYLFRKEGQNVTLSCEQNLNHDAMYWYRQDPGQGLRLIYYSQIVNDFQKGDIAEGYSVSREKKESFPLTVTSAQKNPTAFYLCASSFDRANAYEQYFGPGTRLTVT.

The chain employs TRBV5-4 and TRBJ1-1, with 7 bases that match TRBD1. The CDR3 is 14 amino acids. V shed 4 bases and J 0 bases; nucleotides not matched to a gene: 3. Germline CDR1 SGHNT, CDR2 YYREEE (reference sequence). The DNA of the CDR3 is TGTGCCAGCAGCCGGGACAGCTTGAACACTGAAGCTTTCTTT. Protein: CASSRDSLNTEAFF.

CDR3 bases: TGTGCCAGCAGCCCATGGGGCAGTCGTCTGCCAGATACGCAGTATTTT. It specifies CASSPWGSRLPDTQYF. The chain couples TRBV7-6 to TRBJ2-3; possible D gene TRBD1, 5 bases. Trimming left V 5 bases short and J 4 bases short, with 19 bases between. The CDR3 has 16 amino acids. From germline, CDR1 is SGHVS and CDR2 FNYEAQ.

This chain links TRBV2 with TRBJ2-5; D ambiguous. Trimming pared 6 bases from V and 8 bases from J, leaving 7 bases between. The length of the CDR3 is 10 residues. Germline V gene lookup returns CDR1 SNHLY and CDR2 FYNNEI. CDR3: CASRSETQYF. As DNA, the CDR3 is TGTGCCAGCAGATCAGAAACCCAGTACTTC.

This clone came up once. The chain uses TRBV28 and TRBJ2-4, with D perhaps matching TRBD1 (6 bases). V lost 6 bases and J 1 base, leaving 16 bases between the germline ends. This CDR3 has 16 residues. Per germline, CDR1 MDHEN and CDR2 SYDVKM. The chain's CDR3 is CASSTGQPLAKNIQYF. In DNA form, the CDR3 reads TGTGCCAGCAGCACAGGACAGCCTCTGGCCAAAAACATTCAGTACTTC. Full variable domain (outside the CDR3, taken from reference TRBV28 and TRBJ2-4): DVKVTQSSRYLVKRTGEKVFLECVQDMDHENMFWYRQDPGLGLRLIYFSYDVKMKEKGDIPEGYSVSREKKERFSLILESASTNQTSMYLCASSTGQPLAKNIQYFGAGTRLSVL.

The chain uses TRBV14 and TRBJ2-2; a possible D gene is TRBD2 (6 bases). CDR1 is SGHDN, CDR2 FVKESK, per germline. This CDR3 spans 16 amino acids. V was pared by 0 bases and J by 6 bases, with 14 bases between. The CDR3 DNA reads TGTGCCAGCAGCCAAGATCGGGGACTTTTCCCCGGGGAGCTGTTTTTT. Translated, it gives CASSQDRGLFPGELFF.

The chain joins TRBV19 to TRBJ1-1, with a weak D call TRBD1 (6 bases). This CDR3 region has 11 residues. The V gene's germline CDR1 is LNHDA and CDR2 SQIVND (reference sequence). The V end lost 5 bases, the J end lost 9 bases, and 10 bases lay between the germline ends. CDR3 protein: CASSHRVQAFF. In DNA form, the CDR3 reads TGTGCCAGTAGTCACAGGGTGCAAGCTTTCTTT.